The 16 T cell receptor beta chains presented below share a single source sample, sequenced in a study of T cells after yellow fever vaccination. TCRdb passed the 5' RACE reads through MiXCR, listing each CDR3 protein once. This sample carries around 140,000 distinct CDR3 sequences, 6.5% to 8.5% of them seen once, and the ten largest clones take less than 0.85%. Specimen: CD4+ T cells sorted from PBMCs, collected 5 days after the yellow fever booster vaccination. These receptors originate from a man aged 25 to 40 who received the YFV17D yellow fever vaccine.

The table lists this clonotype with many counts. The chain links TRBV5-1 to TRBJ2-7, with D tentatively TRBD2 (5 bases). The V end was cut by 3 bases, the J end by 6 bases, with 16 bases between. The CDR3 loop spans 14 amino acids. Germline loops: CDR1 SGHRS, CDR2 YFSETQ. The CDR3 region has the DNA TGCGCCAGCAGCTCGGAGGCTTTTTTGTCCGAGCAGTACTTC. Residues: CASSSEAFLSEQYF.

This clonotype has a count of ten or more. This chain connects TRBV18 to TRBJ1-1, with TRBD1 as a possible D gene (5 bases). Trimming removed 4 bases from V and 3 bases from J, with 9 bases in between. CDR3 length: 13 residues. Germline CDR1 is KGHSH and CDR2 is LQKENI. The chain's CDR3 is CASSQGMDTEAFF. For the CDR3, the DNA is TGTGCCAGCTCACAGGGGATGGACACTGAAGCTTTCTTT.

This clonotype has a count of ten or more. The V and J genes are TRBV11-2 and TRBJ2-7; D perhaps matches TRBD2 (5 bases). The ends were cut back, 1 base at V and 4 bases at J, with 14 bases in the middle. Germline V lookup: CDR1 SGHAT, CDR2 FQNNGV. The CDR3 is 15 residues long. The CDR3 loop reads CASSLVFGVGYEQYF. CDR3 DNA: TGTGCCAGCAGCTTAGTTTTCGGGGTTGGATACGAGCAGTACTTC.

This clonotype appeared many times. This sequence joins TRBV20-1 and TRBJ2-7; perhaps TRBD2 as D (6 bases). The V gene lost 3 bases and the J gene lost 5 bases, with 14 bases spanning the gap. The CDR3 has 13 residues. The germline gives CDR1 DFQATT, CDR2 SNEGSKA (reference sequence). The CDR3 DNA reads as TGCAGTGCTAGTATACTAGCTGGGAACGAGCAGTACTTC. Its protein product is CSASILAGNEQYF.

In this sample, this clonotype turned up many times. The V and J genes are TRBV30 and TRBJ2-3; maybe TRBD1 (6 bases). V lost 2 bases to trimming and J lost 3 bases, with 12 bases between them. The CDR3 runs 14 residues. Per germline, CDR1 GTSNPN and CDR2 SVGIG (reference sequence). CDR3 DNA sequence: TGTGCCTGGAGTCTCGGACAGCCGACAGATACGCAGTATTTT. Its translation: CAWSLGQPTDTQYF.

This clonotype was seen ten or more times. V usage is TRBV7-2 and J usage is TRBJ2-3, with D perhaps TRBD1 or TRBD2 (5 bases each). The CDR3 length is 14 residues. Germline V gene sequence: CDR1 SGHTA, CDR2 FQGNSA. V was shortened by 5 bases and J by 2 bases, with 11 bases between the two germline ends. The CDR3 here is CASSLLGPTDTQYF. The CDR3 coding sequence is TGTGCCAGCAGCCTCTTGGGACCCACAGATACGCAGTATTTT.

This clonotype was counted ten times or more. The J gene is TRBJ2-1, the V gene TRBV20-1, with 7 positions matching TRBD1. The CDR3 has 15 amino acids. J lost 7 bases, V lost 0 bases, and 9 bases had no gene match. Germline CDR1 and CDR2: DFQATT and SNEGSKA (reference sequence). The CDR3 nucleotides read TGCAGTGCTAGAGATCAAAACAGGGGTGGGAATGAGCAGTTCTTC. Amino acid sequence: CSARDQNRGGNEQFF.

In its sample, this clonotype was seen many times. This sequence joins TRBV5-5 and TRBJ2-1; TRBD2 might be the D (5 bases). The CDR3 has 15 residues. Trimming pared 4 bases from V and 0 bases from J, leaving 11 bases between. Germline V gene lookup returns CDR1 SGHKS and CDR2 YYEKEE (reference sequence). CDR3 region: CASSLVGGSYNEQFF. In nucleotides, the CDR3 is TGTGCCAGCAGCCTGGTTGGAGGCTCCTACAATGAGCAGTTCTTC.

This chain's CDR3 is CASSSSGRLNEQYF. CDR3 sequence (DNA): TGTGCCAGTTCGTCTAGCGGGAGGCTCAACGAGCAGTACTTC. This chain connects TRBV28 to TRBJ2-7; 11 bases are a match to TRBD2. The CDR3 has 14 amino acids. Trimming removed 9 bases from V and 5 bases from J; junction bases left unmatched: 9. Germline CDR1 and CDR2: MDHEN and SYDVKM.

This clonotype was counted at least ten times. The chain employs TRBV7-2 and TRBJ2-1, with 13 bases aligning to TRBD2. The CDR3 contains 16 residues. The germline CDR1 and CDR2 sequences are SGHTA and FQGNSA. Germline trimming cut 3 bases from V and 7 bases from J; bases unmatched to any gene: 6. In DNA form, the CDR3 reads TGTGCCAGCAGCTTTACTAGCGGGAGGGTCGGGAATGAGCAGTTCTTC. The encoded protein is CASSFTSGRVGNEQFF. Full variable domain (rest looked up from reference TRBV7-2 and TRBJ2-1): GAGVSQSPSNKVTEKGKDVELRCDPISGHTALYWYRQSLGQGLEFLIYFQGNSAPDKSGLPSDRFSAERTGGSVSTLTIQRTQQEDSAVYLCASSFTSGRVGNEQFFGPGTRLTVL.

This clonotype was detected ten times or more. Germline and junction disagree at one end, which may indicate a read error. The V and J genes are TRBV7-2 and TRBJ2-3; the D gene is possibly TRBD2 (7 bases). The germline V gene encodes CDR1 SGHTA and CDR2 FQGNSA. The CDR3 extends over 13 amino acids. The CDR3 is CASSWGAGDKQYF. Written as DNA, the CDR3 is TGTGCCAGCAGCTGGGGGGCGGGGGATAAGCAGTATTTT.

The rearrangement joins TRBV5-4 to TRBJ2-7, with 10 bases fitting TRBD2. CDR3 size: 15 residues. Germline V CDR1 and CDR2: SGHNT, YYREEE (reference sequence). Trimming took 0 bases from V and 4 from J; bases not matched to a gene: 4. The CDR3 nucleotides are TGTGCCAGCAGCTTGGCTAGCGGGAGTTTTTACGAGCAGTACTTC. Its protein is CASSLASGSFYEQYF.

This clonotype was detected only once. Being one base from a much bigger clone, this may be a read error. V and J are TRBV18 and TRBJ2-1; D unclear. Germline V gene lookup returns CDR1 KGHSH and CDR2 LQKENI. This CDR3 comprises 12 residues. The V gene lost 3 bases and the J gene lost 5 bases, with 5 bases spanning the gap. This CDR3 is CASSPSDNEQFF. The CDR3 DNA sequence: TGTGCCAGCTCACCGAGTGACAATGAGCAGTTCTTC.

The rearrangement uses TRBV11-3 and TRBJ2-3; a weak D match, TRBD1 (6 bases). The CDR3 contains 12 residues. CDR1 is SGHNT, CDR2 YENEEA, per germline. V was trimmed by 5 bases and J by 8 bases, leaving 11 bases between them. CDR3 coding DNA: TGTGCCAGCAGCCCAGAAGGGGGTACGCAGTATTTT. The encoded protein is CASSPEGGTQYF.

This clonotype was seen ten or more times. V gene TRBV4-3 combines with J gene TRBJ2-5; TRBD1 or TRBD2 may be the D gene (6 bases each). The length of the CDR3 is 13 residues. Trimming removed 5 bases from V and 9 bases from J, with 16 bases in between. Germline values: CDR1 LGHNA, CDR2 YSLEER. DNA for the CDR3: TGCGCCAGCAGCTTCGGGGTGGAGGGGGCCCAGTACTTC. Its protein product is CASSFGVEGAQYF.

In this sample, this clonotype turned up a few times. The J gene is TRBJ2-6, the V gene TRBV7-9, with D uncertain. The CDR3 is 17 amino acids. Germline-derived CDR1 and CDR2 are SEHNR and FQNEAQ (reference sequence). V lost 3 bases and J lost 4, with 16 bases in between. The CDR3 DNA follows: TGTGCCAGCAGCTTGCCAGGATCGGATTCCGGGGCCAACGTCCTGACTTTC. It is translated as CASSLPGSDSGANVLTF.